The T cell receptor beta chain described here comes from a study of technical replicates of blood from several donors. The data were produced by immunoSEQ multiplex PCR, yet TCRdb's version contains in-frame clones alone and is incomplete. This sample has 80,000 to 90,000 clones; approximately 94% occur once, and the top ten carry around 0.25%. V lost 5 bases to trimming and J lost 1 base; unmatched junction nucleotides: 4. This CDR3 region has 15 residues. CDR1 SGHVS and CDR2 FNYEAQ come from the germline V gene. This clonotype originated in a human donor in good health. Sequencing was carried out using T cells isolated from PBMCs. The chain combines TRBV7-6 with TRBJ2-7; 11 bases match TRBD1. The CDR3: CASSPGTGGSYEQYF. CDR3 nucleotides: TGTGCCAGCAGCCCCGGGACAGGGGGTTCCTACGAGCAGTACTTC.